Each of the 14 T cell receptor beta chains below was sequenced from the same sample in a study of Ad26.COV2.S vaccination and SARS-CoV-2 variants. TCRdb keeps only in-frame clones here, not all; method: immunoSEQ multiplex PCR. Counted here are about 97,000 clones, about 78% occurring once; the ten biggest clones make up around 16%. Sequenced here: peripheral blood, sampled after recovery from COVID-19. These receptor sequences come from a human donor who had recovered from COVID-19.

The chain is built from TRBV6-5 and TRBJ1-4; the match to TRBD1 covers 11 bases. CDR1 and CDR2 (germline): MNHEY, SVGAGI. J lost 8 bases, V lost 6 bases, and 2 bases had no gene match. The CDR3 totals 13 residues. CDR3 protein: CASRWTGGEKLFF. As DNA, the CDR3 is TGTGCCAGCAGATGGACAGGGGGCGAAAAACTGTTTTTT.

The rearrangement links TRBV11-2 to TRBJ2-2; D unresolved. CDR1 is SGHAT, CDR2 FQNNGV, per germline. The CDR3 consists of 12 residues. V was pared by 6 bases and J by 5 bases, with 7 bases between. This CDR3 reads CASRQPTGELFF. In DNA form, the CDR3 reads TGTGCCAGCAGGCAACCTACCGGGGAGCTGTTTTTT.

V is TRBV6-1 and J is TRBJ2-3; no firm D call. Germline CDR1 MNHNS, CDR2 SASEGT. There are 14 residues in the CDR3. Trimming left V 2 bases short and J 0 bases short, with 6 bases between. The DNA of the CDR3 is TGTGCCAGCAGTGAAATGCACAGCACAGATACGCAGTATTTT. Translated: CASSEMHSTDTQYF.

This rearrangement joins TRBV11-2 to TRBJ1-1, with D unresolved. Germline V gene lookup returns CDR1 SGHAT and CDR2 FQNNGV. The CDR3 is made up of 12 amino acids. Trimming took off 2 bases at V and 10 bases at J, with 11 bases between the two ends. The CDR3 reads CASSLSTGGAFF. CDR3 in DNA: TGTGCCAGCAGCTTATCGACGGGCGGAGCTTTCTTT.

This chain links TRBV28 with TRBJ1-2, with 8 nucleotides matching TRBD1. The CDR3 spans 13 residues. Trimming cost V 5 bases and J 8 bases; bases outside gene matches: 7. Germline-derived CDR1 and CDR2 are MDHEN and SYDVKM. DNA of the CDR3: TGTGCCAGCAGTACCGGGACAGGCAGCGGCTACACCTTC. Its protein is CASSTGTGSGYTF.

The gene calls are TRBV7-2 and TRBJ2-2; 10 bases are shared with TRBD2. The CDR3 loop spans 18 amino acids. The V gene's germline CDR1 is SGHTA and CDR2 FQGNSA. The V segment lost 5 bases and the J segment 4 bases; nucleotides outside the gene matches: 13. The CDR3 reads CASSMSGGAFRGTGELFF. The CDR3 DNA follows: TGTGCCAGCAGCATGAGCGGGGGGGCTTTCCGAGGCACCGGGGAGCTGTTTTTT.

The chain joins TRBV4-1 to TRBJ1-2; no clear D gene. Looked up from germline, CDR1 is MGHRA and CDR2 is YSYEKL. The CDR3 extends over 14 amino acids. The V gene lost 0 bases and the J gene lost 4 bases, with 9 bases spanning the gap. The CDR3 reads CASSQDLSLYGYTF. Written as DNA, the CDR3 is TGCGCCAGCAGCCAAGATCTCAGCCTCTATGGCTACACCTTC.

The genes are TRBV9 and TRBJ2-7; no definite D call. The CDR3 is made up of 14 amino acids. CDR1 and CDR2 from the germline V gene are SGDLS and YYNGEE. Trimming stripped 5 bases from V and 3 bases from J, with 15 bases between. In DNA form, the CDR3 reads TGTGCCAGCAGGGGTAACAGAATTAACTACGAGCAGTACTTC. It codes for CASRGNRINYEQYF.

V and J are TRBV5-1 and TRBJ2-7; 8 bases are shared with TRBD1. V dropped 1 base and J dropped 2; count of bases not matched to a gene: 8. The CDR3 has 16 amino acids. Germline V lookup: CDR1 SGHRS, CDR2 YFSETQ. CDR3 nucleotides: TGCGCCAGCAGCTTGCTTGCAGGGGGCGCGCCCTACGAGCAGTACTTC. Translating it yields CASSLLAGGAPYEQYF.

This chain links TRBV5-1 with TRBJ2-3; 8 bases are shared with TRBD2. Germline-derived CDR1 and CDR2 are SGHRS and YFSETQ. The length of the CDR3 is 16 residues. With 4 bases clipped from V and 3 bases from J, the junction kept 10 bases outside the gene matches. DNA of the CDR3: TGCGCCAGCAGCCACCCGGGCACTAGCGGTACAGATACGCAGTATTTT. It translates to CASSHPGTSGTDTQYF.

The rearrangement uses TRBV9 and TRBJ2-4; 7 bases map to TRBD1. This CDR3 spans 12 amino acids. Germline V gene data show CDR1 as SGDLS and CDR2 as YYNGEE. Unmatched junction bases numbered 0, after V lost 3 bases and J lost 6 bases. The CDR3 sequence is CASSAGGNIQYF. The CDR3 nucleotides are TGTGCCAGCAGCGCAGGGGGAAACATTCAGTACTTC.

The V and J genes are TRBV6-5 and TRBJ2-7, with TRBD2 as a possible D gene (6 bases). CDR1 and CDR2 (germline): MNHEY, SVGAGI. V was cut by 6 bases and J by 2 bases, with 17 bases left in between. The CDR3 loop spans 15 amino acids. CDR3 in DNA: TGTGCCAGCAGGAGAGAGGGACTGGTAACCTACGAGCAGTACTTC. This translates into CASRREGLVTYEQYF.

The chain employs TRBV28 and TRBJ2-3, with 8 bases identical to TRBD2. J lost 2 bases, V lost 5 bases, and 9 bases had no gene match. CDR3 size: 16 residues. Germline V gene lookup returns CDR1 MDHEN and CDR2 SYDVKM. The CDR3 spells CASSLPGGEDTDTQYF. The CDR3 coding sequence is TGTGCCAGCAGTCTGCCGGGGGGGGAAGACACAGATACGCAGTATTTT.

The chain uses TRBV30 and TRBJ2-5; no definite D call. V dropped 2 bases and J dropped 2 bases, with 6 bases sitting between them. Germline V gene sequence: CDR1 GTSNPN, CDR2 SVGIG (reference sequence). The CDR3 runs to 12 residues. In DNA form, the CDR3 reads TGTGCCTGGAGTACTTCTCAAGAGACCCAGTACTTC. Translation: CAWSTSQETQYF.